The next 24 T cell receptor beta chains were all read from a single sample in a study of blood T cell repertoires in COVID-19. Data came from immunoSEQ multiplex PCR; TCRdb stores just in-frame clones and leaves some out. Altogether under 300,000 clones are present, roughly 80% being singletons, with the ten largest covering around 3.4%. The sequenced material came from peripheral blood. The receptor set was obtained from a woman aged 18-35 years with acute or convalescent COVID-19.

Details on this clone: A read error may account for a junction end that differs from germline. V is TRBV5-1 and J is TRBJ2-5; 7 nucleotides match TRBD2. This CDR3 comprises 17 residues. Germline values: CDR1 SGHRS, CDR2 YFSETQ. The CDR3 coding sequence is TGCGCCCGCAGCCGCGCGGGGCTAGCGGCCGGGGGGGAGACCCAGTACTTC. Its protein is CARSRAGLAAGGETQYF.

A few counts support this clone. V usage is TRBV25-1 and J usage is TRBJ2-2; D is ambiguous. Trimming cost V 3 bases and J 6 bases, with 5 bases left between them. CDR3 size: 12 residues. From germline, CDR1 is MGHDK and CDR2 SYGVNS. The CDR3 region is CASSDGAGELFF. The CDR3 coding sequence is TGTGCCAGCAGTGACGGTGCCGGGGAGCTGTTTTTT.

The chain joins TRBV3-1 (or the pseudogene TRBV3-2) to TRBJ2-7, with a tentative D call TRBD1 (6 bases). From germline, CDR1 is LGHDT and CDR2 YNNKEL (reference sequence). The CDR3 length is 13 residues. The V gene lost 1 base and the J gene lost 9 bases, with 13 bases spanning the gap. CDR3 sequence: CASSQGAVRGQYF. DNA of the CDR3: TGTGCCAGCAGCCAAGGGGCGGTCAGGGGGCAGTACTTC.

The rearrangement uses TRBV11-2 and TRBJ2-2; a weak D match, TRBD1 (5 bases). The CDR3 is made up of 16 amino acids. The germline V and J ends were trimmed by 1 base and 2 bases, with 11 bases remaining between them. Germline CDR1 and CDR2: SGHAT and FQNNGV. The CDR3, as DNA: TGTGCCAGCAGCTTAGGGGTCAGGGTTAACACCGGGGAGCTGTTTTTT. It codes for CASSLGVRVNTGELFF.

The chain links TRBV4-1 to TRBJ2-7; TRBD1 agrees at 11 bases. The J segment lost 5 bases and the V segment lost 2 bases, leaving 17 bases of the junction unmatched. Germline-derived CDR1 and CDR2 are MGHRA and YSYEKL. CDR3 size: 19 residues. In DNA, the CDR3 is TGCGCCAGCAGCCAACCAGGACAGGGGGCGCCGACTAGCCCTGACGAGCAGTACTTC. The encoded protein is CASSQPGQGAPTSPDEQYF.

The V call is TRBV27, the J call TRBJ2-7, with 8 bases matching TRBD1. J was trimmed by 1 base and V by 2 bases; bases with no gene match: 7. Germline assignment: CDR1 MNHEY and CDR2 SMNVEV (reference sequence). The CDR3 totals 16 residues. CDR3 DNA: TGTGCCAGCAGTTTACCCGGACAGGGCGGTTCCTACGAGCAGTACTTC. This codes for CASSLPGQGGSYEQYF.

J is TRBJ2-7 and V is TRBV15; tentatively, D is TRBD2 (6 bases). Germline CDR1 LNHNV, CDR2 YYDKDF (reference sequence). The CDR3 consists of 14 residues. Trimming shortened V by 0 bases and J by 5 bases, and 11 bases separated the two germline ends. CDR3 sequence: CATSRDIGGDEQYF. The CDR3, as DNA: TGTGCCACCAGCAGAGATATTGGAGGGGACGAGCAGTACTTC.

In nucleotides, the CDR3 is TGTGCCAGCAGCGAGTACGGGACTAGCGGCCTCTACGAGCAGTACTTC. Translated, it gives CASSEYGTSGLYEQYF. The chain joins TRBV7-2 to TRBJ2-7, with 11 bases that match TRBD2. In germline, CDR1 is SGHTA, CDR2 FQGNSA. Losses at the gene ends were 5 bases for V and 3 bases for J; bases not matched to a gene: 9. The CDR3 consists of 16 residues. Full variable domain (remainder filled in from reference TRBV7-2 and TRBJ2-7): GAGVSQSPSNKVTEKGKDVELRCDPISGHTALYWYRQSLGQGLEFLIYFQGNSAPDKSGLPSDRFSAERTGGSVSTLTIQRTQQEDSAVYLCASSEYGTSGLYEQYFGPGTRLTVT.

The chain joins TRBV2 to TRBJ2-5; D call uncertain. V was clipped by 7 bases and J by 3 bases, with 6 bases between them. There are 11 residues in the CDR3. Germline V CDR1 and CDR2: SNHLY, FYNNEI. The CDR3 nucleotides are TGTGCCAGCAAATCGGAAGAGACCCAGTACTTC. Translating gives CASKSEETQYF.

This clone came up once. The CDR3 DNA reads TGTGCCAGCAGTGTGACACTCTATGGCTACACCTTC. It translates to CASSVTLYGYTF. The rearrangement links TRBV6-2 or TRBV6-3 to TRBJ1-2; D remains ambiguous. Looked up from germline, CDR1 is MNHEY and CDR2 is SVGEGT. V lost 5 bases and J 4 bases, leaving 8 bases between the germline ends. The CDR3 runs to 12 residues.

The gene calls are TRBV3-1 (or the pseudogene TRBV3-2) and TRBJ2-3, with 11 bases lining up with TRBD1. With V trimmed by 8 bases and J by 5 bases, 6 bases remained unmatched. CDR3 length equals 14 residues. The germline V gene has CDR1 LGHDT and CDR2 YNNKEL (reference sequence). DNA of the CDR3: TGTGCCAGCGGAGGACAGGGGGCGGTAGATACGCAGTATTTT. Translation gives CASGGQGAVDTQYF.

The rearrangement links TRBV27 to TRBJ2-7; D perhaps matches TRBD2 (6 bases). The V gene's germline CDR1 is MNHEY and CDR2 SMNVEV (reference sequence). V dropped 6 bases and J dropped 0 bases, with 12 bases sitting between them. This CDR3 region has 14 residues. In nucleotides, the CDR3 is TGTGCCAGCAGCCGAGCGGGTAGCTCCTACGAGCAGTACTTC. Translating it yields CASSRAGSSYEQYF.

The rearrangement links TRBV28 to TRBJ1-2, with no clear D. Germline values: CDR1 MDHEN, CDR2 SYDVKM. V lost 2 bases and J lost 5, with 12 bases in between. This CDR3 is built from 14 residues. CDR3 amino acids: CASSLETAFYGYTF. The DNA for the CDR3 is TGTGCCAGCAGTTTAGAAACAGCTTTTTATGGCTACACCTTC.

This chain uses TRBV5-8 with TRBJ2-3; possible D gene TRBD1, 5 bases. Germline loops: CDR1 SGHTS, CDR2 YDEGEE. CDR3 length: 13 amino acids. Trimming took 6 bases from V and 4 from J, leaving 12 bases between them. CDR3 protein: CASIQGGADTQYF. The CDR3, as DNA: TGTGCCAGCATCCAGGGTGGCGCAGATACGCAGTATTTT.

The genes are TRBV9 and TRBJ1-2, with D unresolved. This CDR3 spans 13 amino acids. The germline gives CDR1 SGDLS, CDR2 YYNGEE. Trimming left V 3 bases short and J 3 bases short, with 9 bases between. As DNA, the CDR3 is TGTGCCAGCAGCGAGAGCTTGGACTATGGCTACACCTTC. It is translated as CASSESLDYGYTF.

The rearrangement links TRBV6-5 to TRBJ1-2; 8 positions agree with TRBD1. This CDR3 contains 15 residues. Germline-derived CDR1 and CDR2 are MNHEY and SVGAGI. V lost 0 bases to trimming and J lost 6 bases; unmatched junction nucleotides: 6. DNA for the CDR3: TGTGCCAGCAGTTACTCTTCCGGACAGGGAGATGGCTACACCTTC. It codes for CASSYSSGQGDGYTF.

V gene TRBV27 combines with J gene TRBJ2-2, with 7 bases fitting TRBD1. Germline trimming cut 3 bases from V and 6 bases from J; bases unmatched to any gene: 10. In germline, CDR1 is MNHEY, CDR2 SMNVEV (reference sequence). The CDR3 totals 16 residues. CDR3 in DNA: TGTGCCAGCAGTTTTGGGGGCAGGGGGTGGGCCGGGGAGCTGTTTTTT. Its protein product is CASSFGGRGWAGELFF.

The gene calls are TRBV6-2 or TRBV6-3 and TRBJ2-1; D may be TRBD2 (7 bases). Deletions cut 6 bases from V and 7 bases from J, with 19 bases between. The CDR3 length is 15 residues. CDR1 and CDR2 (germline): MNHEY, SVGEGT. CDR3 residues: CASSLTGLTGNEQFF. The CDR3 bases are TGTGCCAGCAGCCTTACGGGACTAACAGGGAATGAGCAGTTCTTC.

The genes are TRBV2 and TRBJ1-6, with D unresolved. Deletions cut 7 bases from V and 0 bases from J, with 7 bases between. The CDR3 sequence is 14 residues long. CDR1 is SNHLY, CDR2 FYNNEI, per germline. The CDR3 region has the DNA TGTGCCAGCATCCGGAGCTCCTATAATTCACCCCTCCACTTT. It is translated as CASIRSSYNSPLHF.

The rearrangement uses TRBV6-4 and TRBJ2-3, with D tentatively TRBD2 (5 bases). CDR1 and CDR2 (germline): MRHNA, SNTAGT. The CDR3 is made up of 14 amino acids. V lost 4 bases and J 0 bases, leaving 8 bases between the germline ends. CDR3 amino acids: CASSVRGSTDTQYF. In DNA, the CDR3 is TGTGCCAGCAGTGTTCGGGGAAGCACAGATACGCAGTATTTT.

This sequence joins TRBV6-5 and TRBJ1-1; D unclear. Germline loops: CDR1 MNHEY, CDR2 SVGAGI. V was clipped by 10 bases and J by 1 base, with 13 bases between them. The CDR3 totals 13 residues. CDR3 coding DNA: TGTGCCACCCTCGGAGGTACGAACACTGAAGCTTTCTTT. Protein product: CATLGGTNTEAFF.

The CDR3 nucleotides read TGTGCCAGCAGCAGGGACAGGACTAACTATGGCTACACCTTC. This gives the protein CASSRDRTNYGYTF. The gene calls are TRBV11-2 and TRBJ1-2; 8 nucleotides agree with TRBD1. V shed 5 bases and J 0 bases; nucleotides not matched to a gene: 2. Looked up from germline, CDR1 is SGHAT and CDR2 is FQNNGV. The CDR3 covers 14 residues.

The chain employs TRBV27 and TRBJ2-1; weak D call: TRBD2 (6 bases). Germline V gene data show CDR1 as MNHEY and CDR2 as SMNVEV (reference sequence). Trimming left V 8 bases short and J 9 bases short, with 17 bases between. The CDR3 loop spans 13 amino acids. The CDR3 DNA follows: TGTGCCAGCGGACCCCGACCGGGAGTTGAGCAGTTCTTC. It translates to CASGPRPGVEQFF.

This clone appeared once. The sample contains more than one DNA sequence encoding this CDR3. DNA of the CDR3: TGTGCCAGCTCGTCTCCGAACACCGGGGAGCTGTTTTTT. Translated: CASSSPNTGELFF. The chain employs TRBV7-3 and TRBJ2-2; no definite D call. Deletions cut 8 bases from V and 0 bases from J, with 7 bases between. CDR1 is SGHTA and CDR2 is FQGTGA in the germline V gene. The length of the CDR3 is 13 residues.